What follows are 6 T cell receptor beta chains derived from one specimen sequenced in a study of shared clonotypes between healthy human individuals. Clones were sequenced by immunoSEQ multiplex PCR, and TCRdb holds only the in-frame ones, with some missing. This table has 1.6 million or so clones, less than 99% appearing once. The sequenced material came from naive CD4+ T cells sorted from blood. Subset described: CD45RA+ positively selected. The source of these receptors is a young man in good health.

J is TRBJ2-3 and V is TRBV2; D ambiguous. CDR1 SNHLY and CDR2 FYNNEI come from the germline V gene. Trimming stripped 7 bases from V and 0 bases from J, with 14 bases between. CDR3 length: 15 residues. Here the CDR3 reads CASTRSGPSTDTQYF. As DNA, the CDR3 is TGTGCCAGCACGAGGTCAGGCCCTAGCACAGATACGCAGTATTTT.

V and J are TRBV5-1 and TRBJ1-4, with 7 bases that match TRBD1. V shed 4 bases and J 3 bases; nucleotides not matched to a gene: 6. The CDR3 consists of 15 residues. Germline V lookup: CDR1 SGHRS, CDR2 YFSETQ. The CDR3 nucleotides are TGCGCCAGCAGCCTCCGAGGACAGGCTAATGAAAAACTGTTTTTT. Protein: CASSLRGQANEKLFF.

The chain links TRBV18 to TRBJ2-7, with D possibly being TRBD2 (6 bases). The CDR3 spans 13 residues. Germline-derived CDR1 and CDR2 are KGHSH and LQKENI. Trimming stripped 5 bases from V and 3 bases from J, with 11 bases between. CDR3 DNA: TGTGCCAGCTCATCGGGACTCCTCTACGAGCAGTACTTC. As protein: CASSSGLLYEQYF.

The rearrangement joins TRBV6-5 to TRBJ1-2, with TRBD1 matching over 9 bases. The CDR3 spans 14 residues. J was trimmed by 4 bases and V by 6 bases; bases with no gene match: 6. In germline, CDR1 is MNHEY, CDR2 SVGAGI. The CDR3 spells CASRDGQGTYGYTF. DNA for the CDR3: TGTGCCAGCAGGGACGGACAGGGGACCTATGGCTACACCTTC.

The gene calls are TRBV5-4 and TRBJ2-5, with 8 bases that match TRBD1. Germline lookup yields CDR1 SGHNT and CDR2 YYREEE (reference sequence). The length of the CDR3 is 14 residues. J gave up 5 bases and V 5 bases, and 8 bases lay outside the gene matches. The CDR3 is CASSRTGRLETQYF. The DNA for the CDR3 is TGTGCCAGCAGTCGGACAGGGAGGTTGGAGACCCAGTACTTC.

The chain uses TRBV4-1 and TRBJ2-2; possible D gene TRBD2, 6 bases. This CDR3 is built from 15 residues. The V gene lost 0 bases and the J gene lost 4 bases, with 9 bases spanning the gap. Germline CDR1 MGHRA, CDR2 YSYEKL. CDR3 sequence reads: CASSQDQEGTGELFF. Written as DNA, the CDR3 is TGCGCCAGCAGCCAAGACCAGGAGGGCACCGGGGAGCTGTTTTTT.